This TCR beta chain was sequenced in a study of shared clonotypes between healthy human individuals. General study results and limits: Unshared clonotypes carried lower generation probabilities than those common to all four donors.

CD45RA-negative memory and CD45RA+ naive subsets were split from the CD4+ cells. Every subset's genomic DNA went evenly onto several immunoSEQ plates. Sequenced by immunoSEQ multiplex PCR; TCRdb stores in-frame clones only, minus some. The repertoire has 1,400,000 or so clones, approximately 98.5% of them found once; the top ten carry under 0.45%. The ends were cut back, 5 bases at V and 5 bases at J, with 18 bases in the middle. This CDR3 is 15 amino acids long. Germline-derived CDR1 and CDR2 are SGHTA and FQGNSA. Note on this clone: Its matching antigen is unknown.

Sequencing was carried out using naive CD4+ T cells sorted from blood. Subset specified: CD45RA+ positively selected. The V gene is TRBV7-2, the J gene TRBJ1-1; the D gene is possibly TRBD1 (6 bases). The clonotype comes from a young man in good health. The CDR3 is CASSKGGAGGTEAFF. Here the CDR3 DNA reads TGTGCCAGCAGCAAAGGGGGAGCCGGCGGGACTGAAGCTTTCTTT.